A selection of T cell receptor beta chains follows, all from one sample in a study of blood T cell repertoires in COVID-19. Profiling relied on immunoSEQ multiplex PCR, and the TCRdb table lists in-frame clones only, not all of them. This table has 60,000 to 80,000 clones, around 88% appearing once. Sequenced: peripheral blood. All receptors derive from a woman in her 70s with acute or convalescent COVID-19. Each CDR3 is given with its conserved first and last residue. D genes are given only for firm matches. Clone size is stated in some rows and not others, as once, few, many or a class when expanded.

TRBV3-1/TRBV3-2	TRBJ1-2	.	TRBD1	CASSRLGQTNYGYTF	TGTGCCAGCAGCCGACTGGGACAGACTAACTATGGCTACACCTTC
TRBV5-1	TRBJ1-1	few	.	CASSLDGTEAFF	TGCGCCAGCAGCTTGGACGGCACTGAAGCTTTCTTT
TRBV7-9	TRBJ2-7	.	.	CASSPGTYEQYF	TGTGCCAGCAGCCCCGGGACCTACGAGCAGTACTTC
TRBV27	TRBJ2-1	once	TRBD2	CASLGLAGGGQFF	TGTGCCAGCCTCGGACTAGCGGGCGGCGGGCAGTTCTTC
TRBV7-2	TRBJ1-5	.	.	CASRQGVEQPQHF	TGTGCCAGCAGACAGGGAGTTGAGCAGCCCCAGCATTTT
TRBV28	TRBJ2-7	.	.	CASSLGVLREQYF	TGTGCCAGCAGCCTAGGGGTTCTGAGGGAGCAGTACTTC
TRBV5-1	TRBJ1-2	.	.	CASSLDGYGYTF	TGCGCCAGCAGCTTGGACGGCTATGGCTACACCTTC
TRBV20-1	TRBJ1-1	.	.	CSASSRPGQSYTEAFF	TGCAGTGCTAGTTCCCGTCCCGGACAGTCCTACACTGAAGCTTTCTTT
TRBV28	TRBJ2-7	.	.	CASKQTGYEQYF	TGTGCCAGCAAACAAACAGGCTACGAGCAGTACTTC
TRBV7-9	TRBJ1-2	.	TRBD1	CASSSGPGQFRGDTF	TGTGCCAGCAGCTCGGGCCCGGGACAGTTCCGAGGGGACACCTTC
TRBV25-1	TRBJ1-1	.	TRBD1	CASSERTGNTEAFF	TGTGCCAGCAGTGAAAGGACAGGGAACACTGAAGCTTTCTTT
TRBV5-1	TRBJ1-2	.	TRBD1	CASSTGDGYTF	TGCGCCAGCAGCACAGGGGATGGCTACACCTTC
TRBV30	TRBJ1-2	.	.	CAWTPGIAGYGYTF	TGTGCCTGGACCCCGGGAATTGCGGGGTATGGCTACACCTTC
TRBV6-1	TRBJ1-4	.	.	CASSDSGTLNEKLFF	TGTGCCAGCAGTGATTCCGGGACTCTTAATGAAAAACTGTTTTTT
TRBV7-3	TRBJ2-3	.	TRBD2	CASSSLAVSDTQYF	TGTGCCAGCAGCTCGCTAGCGGTGTCGGATACGCAGTATTTT
TRBV27	TRBJ2-7	.	.	CASSLGGPSYEQYF	TGTGCCAGCAGTTTAGGGGGCCCCTCCTACGAGCAGTACTTC
TRBV30	TRBJ2-7	.	TRBD1	CAWSALGQGAREQYF	TGTGCCTGGAGTGCCCTTGGACAGGGGGCGAGGGAGCAGTACTTC
TRBV9	TRBJ2-7	.	.	CASSVGAAPYEQYF	TGTGCCAGCAGCGTAGGGGCAGCCCCCTACGAGCAGTACTTC
TRBV2	TRBJ2-7	.	.	CASSEPAGASSYEQYF	TGTGCCAGCAGTGAACCAGCAGGGGCATCCTCCTACGAGCAGTACTTC
TRBV3-1/TRBV3-2	TRBJ2-7	.	TRBD2	CASSQEGGLAGPYEQYF	TGTGCCAGCAGCCAAGAGGGGGGACTAGCGGGCCCCTACGAGCAGTACTTC
TRBV7-3	TRBJ2-1	.	TRBD1	CASSLTGWNNEQFF	TGTGCCAGCAGCTTGACAGGGTGGAACAATGAGCAGTTCTTC
TRBV7-9	TRBJ1-1	.	.	CASSLRGSVEAFF	TGTGCCAGCAGCTTAAGAGGGTCAGTGGAAGCTTTCTTT
TRBV28	TRBJ1-6	.	.	CASSLWSADKSPLHF	TGTGCCAGCAGTTTATGGTCCGCGGATAAGTCACCCCTCCACTTT
TRBV25-1	TRBJ2-3	.	TRBD2	CASSGTSGLPSTDTQYF	TGTGCCAGCTCCGGGACTAGCGGCCTTCCTAGCACAGATACGCAGTATTTT
TRBV28	TRBJ2-7	.	TRBD2	CASSLPSSGGLSYEQYF	TGTGCCAGCAGTTTACCCTCAAGCGGGGGCCTCTCCTACGAGCAGTACTTC
TRBV28	TRBJ1-1	few	.	CASSQQGGYTEAFF	TGTGCCAGCAGTCAACAGGGAGGGTACACTGAAGCTTTCTTT
TRBV15	TRBJ1-2	.	.	CATSRDHPDGYTF	TGTGCCACCAGCAGAGATCATCCAGATGGCTACACCTTC
TRBV28	TRBJ1-4	.	TRBD1	CASAEGRQGSEKLFF	TGTGCCAGCGCTGAGGGGAGACAGGGGAGTGAAAAACTGTTTTTT
TRBV9	TRBJ2-3	.	TRBD2	CASGLAGDPTDTQYF	TGTGCCAGCGGATTAGCGGGAGACCCCACAGATACGCAGTATTTT
TRBV5-4	TRBJ1-2	.	.	CASSDGQIHYGYTF	TGTGCCAGCAGCGACGGACAGATTCACTATGGCTACACCTTC
TRBV27	TRBJ1-1	.	.	CASSPSTASGTEAFF	TGTGCCAGCAGTCCTTCAACGGCGTCCGGGACTGAAGCTTTCTTT
TRBV19	TRBJ2-7	.	.	CASSTSPGTEQYF	TGTGCCAGTAGTACCTCACCGGGAACCGAGCAGTACTTC
TRBV7-2	TRBJ1-1	.	.	CASSLVPGNTEAFF	TGTGCCAGCAGCTTAGTACCCGGGAACACTGAAGCTTTCTTT
TRBV4-1	TRBJ2-1	few	.	CASSQDSDSYNEQFF	TGCGCCAGCAGCCAAGACTCGGACAGTTACAATGAGCAGTTCTTC
TRBV5-4	TRBJ2-2	.	.	CASSFRAVTGELFF	TGTGCCAGCAGCTTTCGCGCTGTCACCGGGGAGCTGTTTTTT
TRBV28	TRBJ1-3	.	.	CASSLAGNTIYF	TGTGCCAGCAGTTTAGCGGGAAACACCATATATTTT
TRBV7-2	TRBJ1-1	few	.	CASSPRSPVPEAFF	TGTGCCAGCAGCCCCCGATCCCCGGTTCCCGAAGCTTTCTTT
TRBV28	TRBJ1-1	.	.	CASSSLTWGGGNTEAFF	TGTGCCAGCAGTTCCCTAACCTGGGGAGGGGGGAACACTGAAGCTTTCTTT
TRBV28	TRBJ1-6	.	.	CASTSGDPYNSPLHF	TGTGCCAGCACCTCGGGGGACCCCTATAATTCACCCCTCCACTTT
TRBV25-1	TRBJ1-1	.	TRBD1	CASDTGGLGNTEAFF	TGTGCCAGTGACACAGGGGGATTGGGGAACACTGAAGCTTTCTTT
TRBV27	TRBJ2-7	.	.	CASSSTGSRNEQYF	TGTGCCAGCAGCAGCACGGGGTCCAGGAACGAGCAGTACTTC
TRBV10-3	TRBJ1-3	.	TRBD1	CATDIGTASGNTIYF	TGTGCCACCGACATAGGGACAGCCTCTGGAAACACCATATATTTT
TRBV29-1	TRBJ1-1	.	.	CSVGAMNTEAFF	TGCAGCGTTGGAGCCATGAACACTGAAGCTTTCTTT
TRBV29-1	TRBJ1-3	.	TRBD1	CSAIGGTGGSGNTIYF	TGCAGCGCCATTGGAGGGACAGGGGGCTCTGGAAACACCATATATTTT
TRBV7-3	TRBJ2-1	.	.	CASSLLGAAYNEQFF	TGTGCCAGCAGCTTATTAGGAGCGGCCTACAATGAGCAGTTCTTC
TRBV7-3	TRBJ1-5	.	.	CASSLTRQGSHQPQHF	TGTGCCAGCAGCTTAACAAGGCAGGGGAGCCATCAGCCCCAGCATTTT
TRBV9	TRBJ2-7	once	TRBD2	CASSAPLAGGSYEQYF	TGTGCCAGCAGCGCGCCGCTAGCGGGGGGGTCCTACGAGCAGTACTTC
TRBV5-1	TRBJ2-3	.	TRBD2	CASSLGLAGGAAQYF	TGCGCCAGCAGCTTGGGACTAGCGGGCGGGGCGGCGCAGTATTTT
TRBV28	TRBJ1-2	.	.	CASSKSNYGYTF	TGTGCCAGCAGCAAATCTAACTATGGCTACACCTTC
TRBV19	TRBJ1-1	.	.	CASSIGSGNTEAFF	TGTGCCAGTAGTATAGGATCAGGGAACACTGAAGCTTTCTTT
TRBV5-1	TRBJ1-2	.	.	CASSRGETTVPYGYTF	TGCGCCAGCAGCAGAGGAGAGACTACCGTGCCCTATGGCTACACCTTC
TRBV6-5	TRBJ2-1	.	.	CASSYSGGTVRVEQFF	TGTGCCAGCAGTTACTCTGGGGGGACGGTTAGAGTTGAGCAGTTCTTC
TRBV27	TRBJ1-2	.	TRBD1	CASSGTGEGYTF	TGTGCCAGCAGTGGGACAGGGGAAGGCTACACCTTC
TRBV5-1	TRBJ2-3	.	TRBD1	CASAPPMGTGSDTQYF	TGCGCCAGCGCCCCCCCTATGGGGACAGGGTCAGATACGCAGTATTTT
TRBV6-2/TRBV6-3	TRBJ2-2	.	TRBD2	CASIPGTSGSYGELFF	TGTGCCAGCATCCCCGGGACTAGCGGGAGTTATGGGGAGCTGTTTTTT